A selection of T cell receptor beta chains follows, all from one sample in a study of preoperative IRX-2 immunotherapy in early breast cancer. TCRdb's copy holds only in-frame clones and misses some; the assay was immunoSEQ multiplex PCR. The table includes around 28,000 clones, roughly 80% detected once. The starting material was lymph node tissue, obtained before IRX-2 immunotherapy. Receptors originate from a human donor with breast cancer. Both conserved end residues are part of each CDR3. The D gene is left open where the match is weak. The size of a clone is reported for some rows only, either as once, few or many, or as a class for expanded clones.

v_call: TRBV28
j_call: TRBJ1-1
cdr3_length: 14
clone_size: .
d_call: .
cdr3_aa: CASSFQGMNTEAFF
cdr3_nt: TGTGCCAGCAGTTTCCAGGGGATGAACACTGAAGCTTTCTTT

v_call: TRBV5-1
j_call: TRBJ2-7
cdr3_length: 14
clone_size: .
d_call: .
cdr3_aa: CASSLAIGFYEQYF
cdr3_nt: TGCGCCAGCAGCCTGGCGATCGGTTTCTACGAGCAGTACTTC

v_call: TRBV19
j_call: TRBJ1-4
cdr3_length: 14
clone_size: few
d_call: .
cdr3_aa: CASTSQGTNEKLFF
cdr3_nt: TGTGCCAGTACCTCACAGGGAACTAATGAAAAACTGTTTTTT

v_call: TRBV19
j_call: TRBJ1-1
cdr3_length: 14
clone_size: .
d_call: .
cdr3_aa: CASTLGGPNTEAFF
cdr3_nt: TGTGCCAGTACCCTGGGCGGCCCGAACACTGAAGCTTTCTTT

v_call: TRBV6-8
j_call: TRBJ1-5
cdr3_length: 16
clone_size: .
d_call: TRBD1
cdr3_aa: CASSPGQGASNQPQHF
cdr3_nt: TGTGCCAGCAGTCCGGGACAGGGGGCTAGCAATCAGCCCCAGCATTTT

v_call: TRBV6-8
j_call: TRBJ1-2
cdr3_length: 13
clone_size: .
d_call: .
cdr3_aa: CAIMEQGRDGYTF
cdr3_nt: TGTGCCATCATGGAGCAGGGACGGGATGGCTACACCTTC

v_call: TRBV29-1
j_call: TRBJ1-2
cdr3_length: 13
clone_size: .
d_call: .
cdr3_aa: CSVLEGLLIGYTF
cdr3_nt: TGCAGCGTTCTAGAGGGACTTCTTATAGGCTACACCTTC

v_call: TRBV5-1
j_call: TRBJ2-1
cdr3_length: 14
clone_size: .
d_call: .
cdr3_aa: CASSLAYKPWEQFF
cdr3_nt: TGCGCCAGCAGCTTGGCCTACAAACCGTGGGAGCAGTTCTTC

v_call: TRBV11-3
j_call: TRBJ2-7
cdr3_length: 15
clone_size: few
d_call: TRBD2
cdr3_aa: CASSPGGTSPTGQYF
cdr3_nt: TGTGCCAGCAGCCCAGGCGGGACTAGTCCGACGGGGCAGTACTTC

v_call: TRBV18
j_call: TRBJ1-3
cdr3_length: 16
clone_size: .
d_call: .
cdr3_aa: CASSPLDGSSGNTIYF
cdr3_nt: TGTGCCAGCTCACCACTGGACGGTAGCTCTGGAAACACCATATATTTT

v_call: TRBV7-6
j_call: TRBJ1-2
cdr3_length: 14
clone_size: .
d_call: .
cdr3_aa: CASSHSGTNYGYTF
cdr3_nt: TGTGCCAGCAGTCACTCCGGGACAAACTATGGCTACACCTTC

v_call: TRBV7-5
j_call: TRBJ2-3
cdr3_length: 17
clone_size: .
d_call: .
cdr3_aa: CASSFYGTSGGTDTQYF
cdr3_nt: TGTGCCAGCAGCTTCTACGGGACTAGCGGGGGCACAGATACGCAGTATTTT

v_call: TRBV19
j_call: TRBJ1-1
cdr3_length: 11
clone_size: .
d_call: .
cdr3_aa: CASRRDTEAFF
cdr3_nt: TGTGCCAGTAGACGGGACACTGAAGCTTTCTTT

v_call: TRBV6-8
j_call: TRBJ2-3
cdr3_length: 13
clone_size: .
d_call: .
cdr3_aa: CASSGELSDTQYF
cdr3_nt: TGTGCCAGCAGTGGGGAGCTGTCAGATACGCAGTATTTT

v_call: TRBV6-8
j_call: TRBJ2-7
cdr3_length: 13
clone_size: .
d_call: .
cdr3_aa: CASSYSPYHEQYF
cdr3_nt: TGTGCCAGCAGTTACTCCCCCTACCACGAGCAGTACTTC

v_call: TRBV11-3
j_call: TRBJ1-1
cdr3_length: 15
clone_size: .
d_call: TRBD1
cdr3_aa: CASSPRTGVDTEAFF
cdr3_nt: TGTGCCAGCAGCCCCCGGACAGGGGTCGACACTGAAGCTTTCTTT

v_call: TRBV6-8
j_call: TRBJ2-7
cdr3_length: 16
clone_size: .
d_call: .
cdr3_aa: CASSRAGQRSSYEQYF
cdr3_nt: TGTGCCAGCAGTCGGGCGGGACAGAGGAGCTCCTACGAGCAGTACTTC

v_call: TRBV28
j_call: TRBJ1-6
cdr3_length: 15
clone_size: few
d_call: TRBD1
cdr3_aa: CASSGAGTGVSPLHF
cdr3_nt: TGTGCCAGCTCGGGGGCCGGGACAGGGGTGTCACCCCTCCACTTT

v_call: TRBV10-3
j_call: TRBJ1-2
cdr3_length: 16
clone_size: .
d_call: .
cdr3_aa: CAISESKIVANYGYTF
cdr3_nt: TGTGCCATCAGTGAGTCCAAGATTGTAGCTAACTATGGCTACACCTTC

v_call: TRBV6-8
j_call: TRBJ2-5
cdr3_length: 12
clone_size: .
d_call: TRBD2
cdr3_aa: CASTGLAETQYF
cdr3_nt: TGTGCCAGCACGGGACTAGCGGAGACCCAGTACTTC

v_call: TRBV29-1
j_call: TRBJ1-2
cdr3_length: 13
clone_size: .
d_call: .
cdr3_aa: CSTKEAGDYGYTF
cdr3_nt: TGCAGCACTAAAGAGGCAGGGGACTATGGCTACACCTTC

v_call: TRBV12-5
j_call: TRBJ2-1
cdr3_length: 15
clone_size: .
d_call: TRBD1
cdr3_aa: CASTAPGTGVNEQFF
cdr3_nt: TGTGCCAGCACCGCCCCCGGAACAGGGGTCAATGAGCAGTTCTTC

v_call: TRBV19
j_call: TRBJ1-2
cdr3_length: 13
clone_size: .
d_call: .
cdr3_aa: CASSAAVYYGYTF
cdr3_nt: TGTGCCAGTAGTGCGGCCGTCTACTATGGCTACACCTTC

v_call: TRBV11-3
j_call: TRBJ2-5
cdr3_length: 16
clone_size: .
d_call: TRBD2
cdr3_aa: CASSPRTSGGAATQYF
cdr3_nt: TGTGCCAGCAGCCCCCGGACTAGCGGGGGAGCTGCGACCCAGTACTTC

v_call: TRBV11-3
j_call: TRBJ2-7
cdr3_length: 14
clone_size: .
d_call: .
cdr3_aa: CASSQGASPNEQYF
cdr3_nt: TGTGCCAGCAGCCAAGGGGCTAGCCCCAACGAGCAGTACTTC

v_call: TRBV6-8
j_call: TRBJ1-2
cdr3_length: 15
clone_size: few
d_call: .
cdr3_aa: CASSYSEKIIYGYTF
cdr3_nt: TGTGCCAGCAGTTACTCGGAGAAAATAATCTATGGCTACACCTTC

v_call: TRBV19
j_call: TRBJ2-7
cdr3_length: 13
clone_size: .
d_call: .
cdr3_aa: CASSRPDSYEQYF
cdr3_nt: TGTGCCAGTAGTAGGCCGGACTCCTACGAGCAGTACTTC